The entry below gives a single T cell receptor (beta chain) sequence along with its context. As handled by the study authors: It was from reference gene primer amplification that nucleated cell counts were estimated. Profiled with immunoSEQ multiplex PCR; TCRdb holds only in-frame clones, not every one. The V and J calls and clone size were taken over from that table, and D and trimming were inferred from the DNA. The sample consists of 50,000 or so clones, 70% to 85% of them appearing once. The CDR3 runs to 13 residues. Germline V gene sequence: CDR1 MNHEY, CDR2 SVGAGI. V was trimmed by 6 bases and J by 4 bases, leaving 12 bases between them. This specimen comes from a study of blood T cell repertoires in COVID-19. Study-wide context: The United States, Italy and Spain were the sources of the acute and convalescent COVID-19 samples. PBMCs, B-cell-depleted T cells, or T cells were the source of the cDNA or gDNA that made up the material.

The sequencing input was peripheral blood. The gene calls are TRBV6-5 and TRBJ1-1; D might be TRBD1 (5 bases). The sequence was collected from a man older than 75 with COVID-19, enrolled during active disease. The CDR3 region is CASSPQGGTEAFF. DNA of the CDR3: TGTGCCAGCAGCCCCCAGGGCGGCACTGAAGCTTTCTTT.